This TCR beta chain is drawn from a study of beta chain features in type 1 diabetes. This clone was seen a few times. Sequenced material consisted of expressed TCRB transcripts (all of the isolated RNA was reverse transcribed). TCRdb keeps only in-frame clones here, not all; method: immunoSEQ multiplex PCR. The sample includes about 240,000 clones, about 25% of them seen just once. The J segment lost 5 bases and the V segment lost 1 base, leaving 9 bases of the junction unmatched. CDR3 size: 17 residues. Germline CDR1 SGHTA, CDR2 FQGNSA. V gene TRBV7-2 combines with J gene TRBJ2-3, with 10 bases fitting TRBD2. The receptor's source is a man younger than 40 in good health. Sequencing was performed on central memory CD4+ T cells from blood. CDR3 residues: CASSLVASGGQRDTQYF. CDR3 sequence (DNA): TGTGCCAGCAGCTTAGTCGCTAGCGGGGGCCAGCGAGATACGCAGTATTTT.